The 10 T cell receptor beta chains presented below share a single source sample, sequenced in a study of blood T cell repertoires in COVID-19. Clones were sequenced by immunoSEQ multiplex PCR, and TCRdb holds only the in-frame ones, with some missing. This table holds 300,000 to 400,000 clones, 89% found once. Sequenced material: PBMCs or T cells enriched from blood (not recorded which). Receptor source: a man aged 55 to 70 who had recovered from COVID-19.

This clone was recorded only once. The chain links TRBV7-6 to TRBJ1-1; D is uncertain. Germline V gene data show CDR1 as SGHVS and CDR2 as FNYEAQ. V lost 5 bases, J lost 11 bases, and 18 bases lay in between. The CDR3 length is 13 residues. CDR3 coding DNA: TGTGCCAGCAGCCCGCGAGACGGGGTGGGTGCTTTCTTT. It encodes CASSPRDGVGAFF.

The chain carries TRBV12-3 or TRBV12-4 and TRBJ1-6, with D perhaps matching TRBD1 (6 bases). CDR3 length: 13 residues. V was cut by 3 bases and J by 7 bases, with 7 bases left in between. As DNA, the CDR3 is TGTGCCAGCAGTTTGACAGGAAATTCACCCCTCCACTTT. Its translation: CASSLTGNSPLHF.

This CDR3 is CASSHGTYTGELFF. The CDR3 nucleotides are TGTGCCAGCAGCCATGGGACATACACCGGGGAGCTGTTTTTT. This sequence joins TRBV3-1 (or the pseudogene TRBV3-2) and TRBJ2-2; a weak D match, TRBD1 (6 bases). V was pared by 3 bases and J by 3 bases, with 8 bases between. In germline, CDR1 is LGHDT, CDR2 YNNKEL (reference sequence). The CDR3 contains 14 residues.

In nucleotides, the CDR3 is TGTGCCAGCAGTTCTCGCTACTCTGGGGCCAACGTCCTGACTTTC. Translated, it gives CASSSRYSGANVLTF. The chain combines TRBV7-9 with TRBJ2-6; D not resolved. Germline V gives CDR1 SEHNR, CDR2 FQNEAQ (reference sequence). Trimming shortened V by 6 bases and J by 0 bases, and 9 bases separated the two germline ends. The CDR3 runs to 15 residues.

This clone was picked up one time. The V and J genes are TRBV7-2 and TRBJ2-4, with 9 bases identical to TRBD1. Germline lookup yields CDR1 SGHTA and CDR2 FQGNSA. CDR3 length: 17 residues. V shed 0 bases and J 1 base; nucleotides not matched to a gene: 4. CDR3 loop: CASSLADRGEAKNIQYF. In DNA, the CDR3 is TGTGCCAGCAGCTTAGCTGACAGGGGGGAGGCCAAAAACATTCAGTACTTC.

This clone was seen only once. V usage is TRBV4-3 and J usage is TRBJ2-2; a weak D match, TRBD2 (5 bases). This CDR3 is 15 amino acids long. Germline-derived CDR1 and CDR2 are LGHNA and YSLEER. Trimming stripped 4 bases from V and 5 bases from J, with 14 bases between. The CDR3 region has the DNA TGCGCCAGCAGCCCGTGGTTAGCGCGAACCGGGGAGCTGTTTTTT. Amino acid sequence: CASSPWLARTGELFF.

This chain uses TRBV7-9 with TRBJ2-1; 8 bases align to TRBD1. CDR1 SEHNR and CDR2 FQNEAQ come from the germline V gene (reference sequence). J gave up 12 bases and V 4 bases, and 8 bases lay outside the gene matches. The CDR3 has 13 amino acids. CDR3: CASSSEDRVRQFF. DNA for the CDR3: TGTGCCAGCAGCTCGGAGGACAGGGTTAGGCAGTTCTTC.

This chain joins TRBV30 and TRBJ1-2; a possible D gene is TRBD1 (6 bases). CDR1 and CDR2 (germline): GTSNPN, SVGIG (reference sequence). This CDR3 has 15 amino acids. Trimming took 3 bases from V and 7 from J, leaving 21 bases between them. CDR3 sequence (DNA): TGTGCCTGGAGCGTTCTAGGCAGGGGAGGGAGTGGCTACACCTTC. It codes for CAWSVLGRGGSGYTF.

This clone turned up a few times. The V call is TRBV21-1, the J call TRBJ2-7; the D call TRBD1 from the table was never checked on the DNA. TRBV21-1 is a listed pseudogene. The CDR3 is 16 amino acids. The CDR3 DNA sequence: TGTGCCAGCAGCAAAGTGGGGGACAGGGTAAAGAACGAGCAGTACTTC. It is translated as CASSKVGDRVKNEQYF.

This chain links TRBV11-3 with TRBJ1-1, with a tentative D call TRBD1 (6 bases). Germline lookup yields CDR1 SGHNT and CDR2 YENEEA. The CDR3 runs 15 residues. The germline V and J ends were trimmed by 2 bases and 1 base, with 11 bases remaining between them. The CDR3 here is CASSLQGRGNTEAFF. CDR3 sequence (DNA): TGTGCCAGCAGCTTACAGGGGAGAGGGAACACTGAAGCTTTCTTT.